This T cell receptor beta chain came from a study of beta chain features in type 1 diabetes. Concerning this clone itself: Its specificity is unknown.

Germline assignment: CDR1 SGHTA and CDR2 FQGTGA. The CDR3 has 17 residues. Trimming removed 1 base at V and 3 bases at J, with 15 bases between. Sequenced material consisted of expressed TCRB transcripts (all of the isolated RNA was reverse transcribed). Some clones are missing from TCRdb's copy, which holds only in-frame ones; the method was immunoSEQ multiplex PCR. The repertoire has more than 300,000 clones, 9.6% of them found once; the top ten carry about 0.64%. Regarding the study as a whole: Significant though moderate, a shortening of TCRB CDR3s appeared in all four CD4+ subsets of Type 1 diabetes patients. Diminished insertions and augmented deletions at VDJ junctions characterized type 1 diabetes patients. Sequencing the cDNA could make cells with high TCR expression show up more than they should.

This receptor was identified in a man aged 30-40 years with type 1 diabetes. This chain links TRBV7-3 with TRBJ1-4; D uncertain. The sequencing sample was made of central memory CD4+ T cells from blood. CDR3: CASSLSIPQPPNEKLFF. The CDR3 DNA reads as TGTGCCAGCAGCTTAAGTATCCCACAGCCACCTAATGAAAAACTGTTTTTT.